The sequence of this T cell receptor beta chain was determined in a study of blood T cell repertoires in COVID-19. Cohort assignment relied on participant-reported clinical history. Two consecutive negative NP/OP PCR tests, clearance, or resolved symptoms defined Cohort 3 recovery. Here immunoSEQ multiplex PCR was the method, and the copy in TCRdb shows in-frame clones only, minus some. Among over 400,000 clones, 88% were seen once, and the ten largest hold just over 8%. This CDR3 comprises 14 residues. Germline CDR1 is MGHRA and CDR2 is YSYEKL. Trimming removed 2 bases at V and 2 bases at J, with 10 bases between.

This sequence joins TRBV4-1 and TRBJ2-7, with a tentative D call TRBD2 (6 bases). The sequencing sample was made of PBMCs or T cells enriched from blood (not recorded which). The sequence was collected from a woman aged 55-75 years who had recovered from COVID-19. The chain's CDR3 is CASSQIGGPYEQYF. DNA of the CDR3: TGCGCCAGCAGCCAAATCGGGGGACCCTACGAGCAGTACTTC.